The entry that follows covers one TCR beta chain sequence. Its antigen remains unknown. Compared with germline, one end of the junction differs, possibly owing to a read error. The sample is drawn from a study of blood T cells in healthy people across ages. Peripheral blood, approximately 10 milliliters per donor, was collected. Isolation recovered at least 6.5 million PBMCs from every sample. It was with a sample-barcoded 5' primer and a J-beta primer mix that a second PCR of about 7 to 12 cycles was run. TCRdb re-called the 5' RACE reads with MiXCR, one entry per CDR3 protein. The sample holds fewer than 1,000,000 distinct CDR3 sequences; roughly 46% are singletons and the top ten take 15% to 20%. General observations from the study: Estimated diversity across one million T cells was deemed an underestimate.

The TCR comes from a man aged 80 or over in good health. Material for sequencing was blood.

The CDR3 reads CACSFSRQTQETQYF. CDR3 bases: TGTGCCTGCAGCTTCTCTAGACAGACACAAGAGACCCAGTACTTC. The chain combines TRBV7-2 with TRBJ2-5; TRBD1 is a possible D gene (5 bases). The germline V gene encodes CDR1 SGHTA and CDR2 FQGNSA. The CDR3 runs to 15 residues.